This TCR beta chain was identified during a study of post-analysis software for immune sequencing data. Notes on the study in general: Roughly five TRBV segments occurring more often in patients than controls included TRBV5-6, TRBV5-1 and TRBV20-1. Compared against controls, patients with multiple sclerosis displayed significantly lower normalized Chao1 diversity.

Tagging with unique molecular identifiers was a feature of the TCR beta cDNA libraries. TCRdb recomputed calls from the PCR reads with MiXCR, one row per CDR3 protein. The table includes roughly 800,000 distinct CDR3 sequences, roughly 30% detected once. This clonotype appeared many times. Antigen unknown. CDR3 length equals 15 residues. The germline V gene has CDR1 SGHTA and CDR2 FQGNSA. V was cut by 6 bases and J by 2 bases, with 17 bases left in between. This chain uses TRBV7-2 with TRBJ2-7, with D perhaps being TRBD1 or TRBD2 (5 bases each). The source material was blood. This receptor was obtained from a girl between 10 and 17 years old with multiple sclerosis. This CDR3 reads CASRYGVGAPYEQYF. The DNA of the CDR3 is TGTGCCAGCAGATACGGGGTAGGGGCCCCCTACGAGCAGTACTTC.